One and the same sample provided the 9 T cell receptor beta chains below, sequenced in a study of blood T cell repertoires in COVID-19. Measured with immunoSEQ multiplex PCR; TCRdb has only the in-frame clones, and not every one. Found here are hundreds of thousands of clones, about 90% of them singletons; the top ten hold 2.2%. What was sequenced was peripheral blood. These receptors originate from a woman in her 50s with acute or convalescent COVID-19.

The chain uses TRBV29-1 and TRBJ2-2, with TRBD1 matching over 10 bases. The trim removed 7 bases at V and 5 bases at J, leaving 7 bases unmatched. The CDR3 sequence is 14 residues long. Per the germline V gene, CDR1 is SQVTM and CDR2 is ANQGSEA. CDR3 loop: CSARDRGGTGELFF. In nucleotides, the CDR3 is TGCAGCGCCCGGGACAGGGGTGGGACCGGGGAGCTGTTTTTT.

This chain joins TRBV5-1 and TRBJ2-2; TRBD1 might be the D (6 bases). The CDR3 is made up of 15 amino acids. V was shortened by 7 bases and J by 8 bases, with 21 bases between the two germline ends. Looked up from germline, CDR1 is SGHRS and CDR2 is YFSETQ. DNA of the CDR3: TGCGCCAGCTTTCAGGGGCCGGGTTTCGTTGGGGAGCTGTTTTTT. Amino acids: CASFQGPGFVGELFF.

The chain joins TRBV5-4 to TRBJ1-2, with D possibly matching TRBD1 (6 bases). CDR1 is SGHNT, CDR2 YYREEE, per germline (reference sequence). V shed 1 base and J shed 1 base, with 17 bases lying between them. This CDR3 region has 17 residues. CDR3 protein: CASSLSIITGFNYGYTF. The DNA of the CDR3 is TGTGCCAGCAGCTTGTCTATAATTACAGGGTTTAACTATGGCTACACCTTC.

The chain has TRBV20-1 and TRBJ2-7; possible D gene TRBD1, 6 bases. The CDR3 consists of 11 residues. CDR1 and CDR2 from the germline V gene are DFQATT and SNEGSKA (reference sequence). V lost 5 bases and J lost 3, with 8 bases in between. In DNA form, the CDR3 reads TGCAGTGCTGTACAGGGCTACGAGCAGTACTTC. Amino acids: CSAVQGYEQYF.

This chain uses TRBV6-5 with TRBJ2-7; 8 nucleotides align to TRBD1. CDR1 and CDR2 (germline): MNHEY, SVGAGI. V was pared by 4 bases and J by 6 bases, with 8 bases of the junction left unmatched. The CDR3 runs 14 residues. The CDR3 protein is CASSWGQEVPEQYF. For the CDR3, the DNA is TGTGCCAGCAGTTGGGGACAGGAGGTCCCCGAGCAGTACTTC.

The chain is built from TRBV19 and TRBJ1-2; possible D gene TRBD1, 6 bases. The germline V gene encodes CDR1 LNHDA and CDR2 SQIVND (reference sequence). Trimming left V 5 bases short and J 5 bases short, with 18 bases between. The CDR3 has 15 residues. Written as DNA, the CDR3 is TGTGCCAGTAGTTTCCCAGGGGAAGGACGATATGGCTACACCTTC. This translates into CASSFPGEGRYGYTF.

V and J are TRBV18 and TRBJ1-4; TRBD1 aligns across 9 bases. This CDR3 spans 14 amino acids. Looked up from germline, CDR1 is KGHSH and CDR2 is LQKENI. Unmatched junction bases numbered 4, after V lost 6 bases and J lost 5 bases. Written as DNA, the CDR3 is TGTGCCAGCTCGCCGACAGGGGGAAATGAAAAACTGTTTTTT. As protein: CASSPTGGNEKLFF.

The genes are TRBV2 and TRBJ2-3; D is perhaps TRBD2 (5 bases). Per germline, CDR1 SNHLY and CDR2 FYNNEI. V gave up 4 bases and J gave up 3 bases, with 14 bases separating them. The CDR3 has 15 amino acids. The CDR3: CASSVQGSGTDTQYF. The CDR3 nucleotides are TGTGCCAGCAGTGTTCAAGGGAGTGGGACAGATACGCAGTATTTT.

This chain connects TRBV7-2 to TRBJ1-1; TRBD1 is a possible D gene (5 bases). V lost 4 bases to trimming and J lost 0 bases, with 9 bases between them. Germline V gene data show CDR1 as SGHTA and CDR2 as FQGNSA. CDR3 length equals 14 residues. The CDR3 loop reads CASSSRAMNTEAFF. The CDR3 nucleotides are TGTGCCAGCAGCTCCAGGGCAATGAACACTGAAGCTTTCTTT.